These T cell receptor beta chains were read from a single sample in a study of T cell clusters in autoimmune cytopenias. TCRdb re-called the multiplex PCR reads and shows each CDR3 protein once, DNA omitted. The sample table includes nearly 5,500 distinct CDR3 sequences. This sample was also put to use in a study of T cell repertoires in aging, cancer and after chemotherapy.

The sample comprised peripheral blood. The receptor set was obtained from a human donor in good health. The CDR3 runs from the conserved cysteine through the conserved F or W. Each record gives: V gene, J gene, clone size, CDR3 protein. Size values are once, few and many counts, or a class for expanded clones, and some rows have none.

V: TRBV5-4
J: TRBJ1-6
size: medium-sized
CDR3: CASSLDLRSSYNSPLHF

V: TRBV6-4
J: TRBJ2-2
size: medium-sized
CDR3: CASLSRLGLAGPNTGELFF

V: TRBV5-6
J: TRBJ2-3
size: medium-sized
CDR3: CASSLGPGDTQYF

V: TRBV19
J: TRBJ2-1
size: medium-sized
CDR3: CASRLGGNNEQFF

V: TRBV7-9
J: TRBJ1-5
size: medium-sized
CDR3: CASSLGPLIFREPQPQHF

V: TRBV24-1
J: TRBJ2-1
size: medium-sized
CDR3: CATTPSGSGYNEQFF

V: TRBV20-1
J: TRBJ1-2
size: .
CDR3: CSARGDQGVIYGYTF

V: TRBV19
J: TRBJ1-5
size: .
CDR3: CASSNPFSNQPQHF

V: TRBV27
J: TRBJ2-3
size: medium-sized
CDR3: CASSLVGRTDTQYF

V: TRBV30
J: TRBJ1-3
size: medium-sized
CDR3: CAWSAPRRGGNTIYF

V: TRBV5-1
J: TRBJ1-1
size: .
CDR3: CASSLPNLMNTEAFF

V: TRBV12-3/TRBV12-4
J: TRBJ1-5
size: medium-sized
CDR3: CASSPSGNQPQHF

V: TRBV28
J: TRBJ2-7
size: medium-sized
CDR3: CATAAGGTYEQYF

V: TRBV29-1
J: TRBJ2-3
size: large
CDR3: CSVEVAGDTDTQYF

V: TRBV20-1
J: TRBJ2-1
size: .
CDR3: CSAPTRGHEQFF

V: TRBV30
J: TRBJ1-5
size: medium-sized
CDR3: CAWGGTPGNQPQHF

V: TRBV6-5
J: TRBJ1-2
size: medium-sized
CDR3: CASSQTRTGLNYGYTF

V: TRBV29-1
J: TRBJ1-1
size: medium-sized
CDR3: CSVGGRPIGNTEAFF

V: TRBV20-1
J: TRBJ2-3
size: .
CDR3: CSAPQAGSPQYF

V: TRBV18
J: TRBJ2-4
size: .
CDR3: CASSRNRANIQYF

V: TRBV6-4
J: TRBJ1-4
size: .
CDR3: CASSETGTNEKLFF

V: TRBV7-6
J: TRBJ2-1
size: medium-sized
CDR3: CASSSDLRRGGGEQFF

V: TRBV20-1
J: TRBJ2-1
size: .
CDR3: CSAIGTGGNEQFF

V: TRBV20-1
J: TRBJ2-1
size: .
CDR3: CSARILTSISYNEQFF

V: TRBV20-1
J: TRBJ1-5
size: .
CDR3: CSALRGGGSNQPQHF

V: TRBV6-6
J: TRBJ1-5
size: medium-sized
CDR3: CASRLGTGGEQPQHF

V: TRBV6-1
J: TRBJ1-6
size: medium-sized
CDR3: CASSPVPRGRNSPLHF

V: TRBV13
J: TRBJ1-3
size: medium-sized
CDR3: CASSLGPGAGGNTIYF

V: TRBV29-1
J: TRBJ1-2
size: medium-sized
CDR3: CSVGEQGRTYGYTF